The source of this TCR beta chain is a study of blood T cell repertoires in COVID-19. Study summary: T cells, B-cell-depleted T cells, or PBMCs provided the cDNA or gDNA that served as material.

This table comes from immunoSEQ multiplex PCR, and its TCRdb copy is limited to in-frame clones, with some not included. The sample lists fewer than 400,000 clones, around nine tenths seen once, with approximately 9.3% in the top ten. Enrollees, roughly 18 to 90 years old, lived in 24 US areas. Participants were placed into cohorts based on the clinical history they reported. Recovery among Cohort 3 donors was established by two negative PCRs, clearance, or symptom resolution. CDR1 and CDR2 (germline): DFQATT, SNEGSKA (reference sequence). V was shortened by 3 bases and J by 4 bases, with 12 bases between the two germline ends. The CDR3 is made up of 13 amino acids.

This TCR derives from a woman between 50 and 59 years old who had recovered from COVID-19. The V call is TRBV20-1, the J call TRBJ1-2; a weak D match, TRBD1 (5 bases). The sample taken for sequencing was PBMCs or T cells enriched from blood (not recorded which). CDR3 DNA: TGCAGTGCTAGTGGGGCAGCCAGCTATGGCTACACCTTC. It translates to CSASGAASYGYTF.